This TCR beta chain was captured by sequencing in a study of T cell responses to AZD1222 COVID-19 vaccine. Data came from immunoSEQ multiplex PCR; TCRdb stores just in-frame clones and leaves some out. The sample shows 90,000 to 95,000 clones, roughly 90% of them seen only once. The germline gives CDR1 SGHTA, CDR2 FQGTGA. Trimming pared 0 bases from V and 4 bases from J, leaving 6 bases between. This CDR3 has 13 residues. The J gene is TRBJ1-1, the V gene TRBV7-3, with D possibly matching TRBD1 (5 bases). This sequence originates from an adult who received the AZD1222 COVID-19 vaccine. The source material was peripheral blood, sampled 28 days after the second AZD1222 dose. The CDR3 loop reads CASSLTRGTEAFF. CDR3 in DNA: TGTGCCAGCAGCTTAACAAGGGGCACTGAAGCTTTCTTT.